The 16 T cell receptor beta chains below come from one sample, sequenced in a study of technical replicates of blood from four donors. The method was immunoSEQ multiplex PCR; TCRdb's version includes in-frame clones alone and lacks a portion of them. This sample has just over 80,000 clones; 90% to 98% occur once, and the top ten carry just over 0.3%. Sequencing was carried out using T cells isolated from PBMCs. The receptors were gathered from a human donor in good health.

The gene calls are TRBV5-1 and TRBJ1-1; a weak D match, TRBD1 (6 bases). CDR3 length: 13 residues. Germline loops: CDR1 SGHRS, CDR2 YFSETQ. The V end was cut by 5 bases, the J end by 1 base, with 9 bases between. CDR3 nucleotides: TGCGCCAGCAGATGGGGGCCGAACACTGAAGCTTTCTTT. This sequence encodes CASRWGPNTEAFF.

This clone appeared a single time. This chain joins TRBV5-1 and TRBJ2-7; D ambiguous. The CDR3 spans 13 residues. Trimming pared 4 bases from V and 4 bases from J, leaving 12 bases between. Germline loops: CDR1 SGHRS, CDR2 YFSETQ. In nucleotides, the CDR3 is TGCGCCAGCAGCCCTGGAGCTTTTTACGAGCAGTACTTC. Translated: CASSPGAFYEQYF.

This chain links TRBV29-1 with TRBJ2-7; the D gene is possibly TRBD2 (5 bases). CDR1 is SQVTM, CDR2 ANQGSEA, per germline. CDR3 length: 14 amino acids. Trimming took 6 bases from V and 0 from J, leaving 15 bases between them. The CDR3 loop reads CSVDDGGRSYEQYF. CDR3 nucleotide sequence: TGCAGCGTCGACGATGGCGGGCGCTCCTACGAGCAGTACTTC.

This clone came up a few times. The gene calls are TRBV15 and TRBJ2-1; perhaps TRBD1 as D (6 bases). Germline V CDR1 and CDR2: LNHNV, YYDKDF (reference sequence). The CDR3 runs to 16 residues. V shed 0 bases and J shed 6 bases, with 15 bases lying between them. CDR3 amino acids: CATSRDATGIPNEQFF. CDR3 coding DNA: TGTGCCACCAGCAGAGATGCCACAGGGATCCCCAATGAGCAGTTCTTC.

This chain links TRBV19 with TRBJ2-3; 10 nucleotides agree with TRBD2. Germline CDR1 reads LNHDA; CDR2 reads SQIVND (reference sequence). This CDR3 has 15 amino acids. The V and J ends lost 5 bases and 5 bases, in that order; junction bases with no gene match: 7. In DNA, the CDR3 is TGTGCCAGTAGTCTCCCTAGCGGGAGTCTAGATACGCAGTATTTT. The encoded protein is CASSLPSGSLDTQYF. Full variable domain (missing parts from reference TRBV19 and TRBJ2-3): DGGITQSPKYLFRKEGQNVTLSCEQNLNHDAMYWYRQDPGQGLRLIYYSQIVNDFQKGDIAEGYSVSREKKESFPLTVTSAQKNPTAFYLCASSLPSGSLDTQYFGPGTRLTVL.

This chain links TRBV28 with TRBJ1-2; 7 nucleotides line up with TRBD1. Trimming at V came to 7 bases and at J to 4 bases, leaving 9 bases not matched to a gene. Germline CDR1 and CDR2: MDHEN and SYDVKM. CDR3 length equals 14 residues. CDR3 in DNA: TGTGCCAGCAACACAGGGGATCCGTTCTATGGCTACACCTTC. This sequence encodes CASNTGDPFYGYTF.

V gene TRBV7-6 combines with J gene TRBJ2-3; no clear D gene. V dropped 3 bases and J dropped 4 bases, with 5 bases sitting between them. The CDR3 has 12 residues. Germline V CDR1 and CDR2: SGHVS, FNYEAQ. The CDR3 DNA is TGTGCCAGCAGCTTGGGCCCAGATACGCAGTATTTT. Protein: CASSLGPDTQYF.

CDR3 amino acids: CASSLASSNQPQHF. CDR3 nucleotide sequence: TGTGCCAGCAGCTTAGCGAGTTCCAATCAGCCCCAGCATTTT. The chain links TRBV7-2 to TRBJ1-5; unclear D gene. CDR3 size: 14 residues. V gave up 0 bases and J gave up 3 bases, with 6 bases separating them. Germline CDR1 is SGHTA and CDR2 is FQGNSA. The full variable domain, its missing parts supplied by reference TRBV7-2 and TRBJ1-5, is GAGVSQSPSNKVTEKGKDVELRCDPISGHTALYWYRQSLGQGLEFLIYFQGNSAPDKSGLPSDRFSAERTGGSVSTLTIQRTQQEDSAVYLCASSLASSNQPQHFGDGTRLSIL.

This clone occurred once. The CDR3 DNA sequence: TGCGCCAGCAGCCAAGTGGTGGACACAGGCTACGAGCAGTACTTC. This gives the protein CASSQVVDTGYEQYF. The chain recombines TRBV4-3 with TRBJ2-7; possible D gene TRBD1, 5 bases. V lost 1 base, J lost 3 bases, and 13 bases lay in between. The CDR3 length is 15 residues. Germline CDR1 is LGHNA and CDR2 is YSLEER.

The chain recombines TRBV6-5 with TRBJ1-1, with 9 bases lining up with TRBD1. Losses at the gene ends were 6 bases for V and 7 bases for J; bases not matched to a gene: 9. There are 14 residues in the CDR3. Germline V gene lookup returns CDR1 MNHEY and CDR2 SVGAGI. CDR3 in amino acids: CASSPGQGRGEAFF. The CDR3 DNA follows: TGTGCCAGCAGCCCTGGACAGGGGAGGGGTGAAGCTTTCTTT.

CDR3 DNA: TGTGCCAGCAGCTCGGGGTTTACCTACGAGCAGTACTTC. Protein: CASSSGFTYEQYF. The V call is TRBV13, the J call TRBJ2-7; D possibly corresponds to TRBD2 (5 bases). This CDR3 has 13 amino acids. The germline V and J ends were trimmed by 4 bases and 2 bases, with 9 bases remaining between them. The germline V gene has CDR1 PRHDT and CDR2 FYEKMQ (reference sequence).

The chain couples TRBV7-9 to TRBJ1-4; D is perhaps TRBD1 (6 bases). Germline assignment: CDR1 SEHNR and CDR2 FQNEAQ (reference sequence). V was shortened by 0 bases and J by 8 bases, with 10 bases between the two germline ends. The length of the CDR3 is 14 residues. CDR3 DNA sequence: TGTGCCAGCAGCTTAGCACAGGGTATCGAAAAACTGTTTTTT. Protein sequence: CASSLAQGIEKLFF.

The rearrangement links TRBV27 to TRBJ1-1; unclear D gene. Germline V gene sequence: CDR1 MNHEY, CDR2 SMNVEV (reference sequence). The CDR3 is 15 amino acids. V dropped 5 bases and J dropped 3 bases, with 16 bases sitting between them. The CDR3 DNA is TGTGCCAGCAGTCCCCGGGGTGTGGAGGACACTGAAGCTTTCTTT. Its translation is CASSPRGVEDTEAFF.

The J gene is TRBJ2-1, the V gene TRBV25-1, with D tentatively TRBD2 (5 bases). The V gene lost 4 bases and the J gene lost 1 base, with 11 bases spanning the gap. This CDR3 contains 15 residues. The germline V gene encodes CDR1 MGHDK and CDR2 SYGVNS. Here the CDR3 reads CASSGGSWSYNEQFF. CDR3 DNA sequence: TGTGCCAGCAGTGGAGGGTCGTGGTCCTACAATGAGCAGTTCTTC.

This sequence joins TRBV6-5 and TRBJ1-1; no clear D gene. The V gene lost 2 bases and the J gene lost 2 bases, with 12 bases spanning the gap. The CDR3 has 15 amino acids. Germline-derived CDR1 and CDR2 are MNHEY and SVGAGI. The CDR3 protein is CASSYEAGTNTEAFF. In DNA, the CDR3 is TGTGCCAGCAGTTACGAAGCAGGCACCAACACTGAAGCTTTCTTT.

The gene calls are TRBV6-5 and TRBJ2-3; the D is unclear. CDR1 is MNHEY, CDR2 SVGAGI, per germline. This CDR3 is 15 amino acids long. Trimming took off 2 bases at V and 0 bases at J, with 9 bases between the two ends. CDR3 loop: CASSYDWPSTDTQYF. As DNA, the CDR3 is TGTGCCAGCAGTTACGATTGGCCTAGCACAGATACGCAGTATTTT.